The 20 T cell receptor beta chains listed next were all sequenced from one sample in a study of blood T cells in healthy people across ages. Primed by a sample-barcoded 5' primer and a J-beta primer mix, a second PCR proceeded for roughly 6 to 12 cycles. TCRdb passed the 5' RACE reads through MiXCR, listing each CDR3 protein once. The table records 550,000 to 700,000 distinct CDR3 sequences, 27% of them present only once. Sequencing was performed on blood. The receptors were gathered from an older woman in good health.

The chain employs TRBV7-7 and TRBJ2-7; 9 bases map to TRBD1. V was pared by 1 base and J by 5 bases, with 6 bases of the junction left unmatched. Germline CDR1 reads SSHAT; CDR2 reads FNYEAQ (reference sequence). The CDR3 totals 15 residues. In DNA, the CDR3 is TGTGCCAGCAGCTTAGGGTTGGGACAGGGCAACGAGCAGTACTTC. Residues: CASSLGLGQGNEQYF.

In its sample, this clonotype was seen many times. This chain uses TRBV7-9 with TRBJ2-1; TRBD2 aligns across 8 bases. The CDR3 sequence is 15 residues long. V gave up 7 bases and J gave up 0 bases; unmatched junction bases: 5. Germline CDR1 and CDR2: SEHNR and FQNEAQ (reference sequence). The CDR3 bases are TGTGCCAGCAACCCGGGGGGGAGCTCCTACAATGAGCAGTTCTTC. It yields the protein CASNPGGSSYNEQFF.

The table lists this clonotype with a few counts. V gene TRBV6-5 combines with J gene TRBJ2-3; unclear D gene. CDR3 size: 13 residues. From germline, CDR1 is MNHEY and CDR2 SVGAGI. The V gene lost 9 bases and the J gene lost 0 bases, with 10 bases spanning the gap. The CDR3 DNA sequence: TGTGCCAGTACAAGAGATAGCACAGATACGCAGTATTTT. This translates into CASTRDSTDTQYF.

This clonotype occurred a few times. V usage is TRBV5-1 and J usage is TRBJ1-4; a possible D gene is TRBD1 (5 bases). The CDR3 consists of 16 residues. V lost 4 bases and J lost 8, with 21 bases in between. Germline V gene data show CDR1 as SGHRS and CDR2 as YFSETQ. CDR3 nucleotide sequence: TGCGCCAGCAGCCTAAGTGAAGGATCGGGACTCGAAAAACTGTTTTTT. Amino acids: CASSLSEGSGLEKLFF.

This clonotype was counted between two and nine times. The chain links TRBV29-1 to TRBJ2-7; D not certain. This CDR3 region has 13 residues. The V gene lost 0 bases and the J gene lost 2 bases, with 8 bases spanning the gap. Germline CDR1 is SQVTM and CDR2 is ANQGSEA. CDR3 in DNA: TGCAGCGTTGAAGATCGGCCGACCTACGAGCAGTACTTC. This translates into CSVEDRPTYEQYF.

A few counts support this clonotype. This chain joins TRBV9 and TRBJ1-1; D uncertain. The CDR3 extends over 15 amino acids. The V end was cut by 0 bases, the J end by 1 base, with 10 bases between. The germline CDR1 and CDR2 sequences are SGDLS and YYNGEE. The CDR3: CASSVGLTWNTEAFF. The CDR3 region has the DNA TGTGCCAGCAGCGTAGGGCTGACGTGGAACACTGAAGCTTTCTTT.

The CDR3 sequence is CSARDRGRGPNYGYTF. In DNA form, the CDR3 reads TGCAGTGCTAGAGATAGAGGAAGGGGACCGAACTATGGCTACACCTTC. The chain employs TRBV20-1 and TRBJ1-2, with D perhaps TRBD1 (5 bases). The V gene lost 0 bases and the J gene lost 2 bases, with 16 bases spanning the gap. CDR1 DFQATT and CDR2 SNEGSKA come from the germline V gene (reference sequence). This CDR3 has 16 residues.

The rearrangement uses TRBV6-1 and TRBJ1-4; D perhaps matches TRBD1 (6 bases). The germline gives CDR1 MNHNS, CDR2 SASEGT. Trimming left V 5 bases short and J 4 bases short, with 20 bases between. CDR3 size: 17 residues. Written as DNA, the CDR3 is TGTGCCAGCAGTCTCCTTCCTGGACAGTCCAATAATGAAAAACTGTTTTTT. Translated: CASSLLPGQSNNEKLFF.

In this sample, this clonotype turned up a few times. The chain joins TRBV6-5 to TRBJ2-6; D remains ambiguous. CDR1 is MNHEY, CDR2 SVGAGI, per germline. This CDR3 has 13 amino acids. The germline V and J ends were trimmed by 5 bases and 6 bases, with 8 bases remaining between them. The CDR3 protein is CASSRQEANVLTF. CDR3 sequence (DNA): TGTGCCAGCAGTCGACAAGAGGCCAACGTCCTGACTTTC.

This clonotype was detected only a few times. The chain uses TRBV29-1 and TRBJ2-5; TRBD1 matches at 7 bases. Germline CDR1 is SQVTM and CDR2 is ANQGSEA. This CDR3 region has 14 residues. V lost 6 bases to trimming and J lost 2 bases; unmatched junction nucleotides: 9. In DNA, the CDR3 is TGCAGCGTCGACAGACAGGGATTTCAAGAGACCCAGTACTTC. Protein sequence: CSVDRQGFQETQYF.

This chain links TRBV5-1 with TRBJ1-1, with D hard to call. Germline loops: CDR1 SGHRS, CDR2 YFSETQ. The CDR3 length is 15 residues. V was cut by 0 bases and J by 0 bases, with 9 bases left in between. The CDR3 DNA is TGCGCCAGCAGCTTGGAGCACCCGATGAACACTGAAGCTTTCTTT. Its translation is CASSLEHPMNTEAFF.

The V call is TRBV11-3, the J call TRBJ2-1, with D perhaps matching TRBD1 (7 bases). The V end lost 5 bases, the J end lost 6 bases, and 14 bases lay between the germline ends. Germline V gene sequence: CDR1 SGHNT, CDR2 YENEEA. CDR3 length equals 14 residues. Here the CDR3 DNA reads TGTGCCAGCAGCCCCCAGGGGGGCCTCAATGAGCAGTTCTTC. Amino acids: CASSPQGGLNEQFF.

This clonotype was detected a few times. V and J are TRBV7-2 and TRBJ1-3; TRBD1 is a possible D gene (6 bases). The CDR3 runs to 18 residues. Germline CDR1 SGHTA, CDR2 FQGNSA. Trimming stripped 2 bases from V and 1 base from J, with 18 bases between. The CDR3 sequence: CASSLYRAGPPSGNTIYF. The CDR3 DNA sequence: TGTGCCAGCAGCTTATACAGGGCAGGCCCACCTTCTGGAAACACCATATATTTT.

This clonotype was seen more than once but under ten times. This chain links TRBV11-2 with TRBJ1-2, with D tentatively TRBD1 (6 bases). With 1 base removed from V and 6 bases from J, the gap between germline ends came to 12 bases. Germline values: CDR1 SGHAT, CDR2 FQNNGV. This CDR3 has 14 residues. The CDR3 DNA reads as TGTGCCAGCAGCTTAGTTCAGGGGCAAGATGGCTACACCTTC. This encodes CASSLVQGQDGYTF.

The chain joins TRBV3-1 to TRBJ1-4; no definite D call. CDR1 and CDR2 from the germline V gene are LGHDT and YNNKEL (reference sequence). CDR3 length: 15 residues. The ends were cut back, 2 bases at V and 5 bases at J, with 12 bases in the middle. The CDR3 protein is CASSQIGSGNEKLFF. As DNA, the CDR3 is TGTGCCAGCAGCCAAATAGGCAGCGGAAATGAAAAACTGTTTTTT.

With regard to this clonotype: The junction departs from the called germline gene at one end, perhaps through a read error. CDR3 bases: TGTGCCAGCAGCTCGGGATCACACGGGACAGCCGGCCCGAGCTTT. It specifies CASSSGSHGTAGPSF. The chain is built from TRBV7-9 and TRBJ1-1, with 7 bases matching TRBD1. The CDR3 length is 15 residues. Germline V CDR1 and CDR2: SEHNR, FQNEAQ (reference sequence).

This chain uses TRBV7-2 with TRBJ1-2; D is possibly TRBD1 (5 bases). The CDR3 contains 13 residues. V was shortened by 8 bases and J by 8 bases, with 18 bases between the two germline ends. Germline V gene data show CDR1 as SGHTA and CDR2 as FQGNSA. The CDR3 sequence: CASSPGRNRGYTF. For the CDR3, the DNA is TGTGCCAGCTCTCCGGGACGTAATAGGGGCTACACCTTC.

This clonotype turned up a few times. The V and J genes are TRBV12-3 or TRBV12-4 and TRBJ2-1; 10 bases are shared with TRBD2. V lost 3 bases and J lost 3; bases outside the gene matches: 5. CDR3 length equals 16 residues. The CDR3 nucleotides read TGTGCCAGCAGTTTTCTTGTAGCGGGGGGCTACAATGAGCAGTTCTTC. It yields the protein CASSFLVAGGYNEQFF.

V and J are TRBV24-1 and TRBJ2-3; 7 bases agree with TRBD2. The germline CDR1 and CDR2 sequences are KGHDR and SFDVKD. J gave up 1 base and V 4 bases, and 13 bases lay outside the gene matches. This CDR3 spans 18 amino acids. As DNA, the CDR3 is TGTGCCACCAGTGACTCCTTAAAGACTAGCTACCGCACAGATACGCAGTATTTT. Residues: CATSDSLKTSYRTDTQYF.

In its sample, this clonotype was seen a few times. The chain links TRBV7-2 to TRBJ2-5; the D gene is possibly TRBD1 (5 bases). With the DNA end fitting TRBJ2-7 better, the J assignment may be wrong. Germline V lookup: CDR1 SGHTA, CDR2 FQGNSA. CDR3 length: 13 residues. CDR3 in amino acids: CASSPTDSYEQYF. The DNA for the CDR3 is TGTGCCAGCAGCCCGACAGACTCCTACGAGCAGTACTTC.